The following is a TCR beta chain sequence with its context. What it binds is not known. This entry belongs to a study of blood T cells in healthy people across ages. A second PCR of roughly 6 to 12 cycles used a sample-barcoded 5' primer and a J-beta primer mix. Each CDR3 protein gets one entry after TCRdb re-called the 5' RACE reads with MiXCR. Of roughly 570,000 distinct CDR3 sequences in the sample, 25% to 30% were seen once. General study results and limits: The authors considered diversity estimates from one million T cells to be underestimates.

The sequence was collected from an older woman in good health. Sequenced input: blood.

The CDR3 spells CASSVDFDTEAFF. The DNA for the CDR3 is TGTGCCAGCAGCGTCGACTTCGACACTGAAGCTTTCTTT. The chain joins TRBV9 to TRBJ1-1; D remains ambiguous. V was cut by 2 bases and J by 3 bases, with 8 bases left in between. The CDR3 is 13 amino acids. Germline assignment: CDR1 SGDLS and CDR2 YYNGEE. The full variable domain, rest sourced from reference TRBV9 and TRBJ1-1, is DSGVTQTPKHLITATGQRVTLRCSPRSGDLSVYWYQQSLDQGLQFLIQYYNGEERAKGNILERFSAQQFPDLHSELNLSSLELGDSALYFCASSVDFDTEAFFGQGTRLTVV.